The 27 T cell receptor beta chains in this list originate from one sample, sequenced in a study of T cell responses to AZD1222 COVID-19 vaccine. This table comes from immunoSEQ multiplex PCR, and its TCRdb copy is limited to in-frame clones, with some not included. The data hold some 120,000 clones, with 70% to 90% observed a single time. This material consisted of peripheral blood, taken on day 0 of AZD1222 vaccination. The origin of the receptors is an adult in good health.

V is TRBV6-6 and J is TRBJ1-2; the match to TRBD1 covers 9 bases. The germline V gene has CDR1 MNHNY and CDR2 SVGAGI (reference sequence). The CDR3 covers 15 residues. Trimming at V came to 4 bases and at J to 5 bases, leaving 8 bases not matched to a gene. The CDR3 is CASSFDRGSGYGYTF. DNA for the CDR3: TGTGCCAGCAGTTTTGACAGGGGGAGCGGTTATGGCTACACCTTC.

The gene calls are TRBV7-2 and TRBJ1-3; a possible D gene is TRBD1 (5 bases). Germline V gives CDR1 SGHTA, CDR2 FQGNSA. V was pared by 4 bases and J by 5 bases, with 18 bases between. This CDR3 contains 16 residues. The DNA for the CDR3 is TGTGCCAGCAGCTCAGGGATGACCGCGTCTCGAAACACCATATATTTT. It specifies CASSSGMTASRNTIYF.

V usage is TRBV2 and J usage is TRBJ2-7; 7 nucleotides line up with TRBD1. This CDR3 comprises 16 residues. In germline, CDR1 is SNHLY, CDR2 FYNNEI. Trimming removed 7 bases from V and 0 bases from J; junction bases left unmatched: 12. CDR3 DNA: TGTGCCAGCATGAGGGACAGCAAAGGACCCTCCTACGAGCAGTACTTC. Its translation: CASMRDSKGPSYEQYF.

The CDR3 nucleotides read TGCAGTGCCAAGGCTGCTTTAGAAGCTTTCTTT. It yields the protein CSAKAALEAFF. The J gene is TRBJ1-1, the V gene TRBV20-1; D is uncertain. Trimming removed 6 bases from V and 8 bases from J, with 13 bases in between. CDR3 size: 11 residues. In germline, CDR1 is DFQATT, CDR2 SNEGSKA (reference sequence).

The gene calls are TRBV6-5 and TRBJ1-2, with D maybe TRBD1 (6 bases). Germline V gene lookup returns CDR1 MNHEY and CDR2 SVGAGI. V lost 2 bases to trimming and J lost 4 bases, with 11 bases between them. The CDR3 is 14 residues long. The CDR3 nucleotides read TGTGCCAGCAGTTACAACAGGGATGGCTATGGCTACACCTTC. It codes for CASSYNRDGYGYTF.

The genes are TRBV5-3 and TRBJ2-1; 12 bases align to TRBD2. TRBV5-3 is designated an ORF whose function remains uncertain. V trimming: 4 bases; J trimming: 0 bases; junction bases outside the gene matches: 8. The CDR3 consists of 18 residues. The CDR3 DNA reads TGTGCCAGAAGCCGGAACCCGACTAGCGGGAGCTCCTACAATGAGCAGTTCTTC. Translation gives CARSRNPTSGSSYNEQFF.

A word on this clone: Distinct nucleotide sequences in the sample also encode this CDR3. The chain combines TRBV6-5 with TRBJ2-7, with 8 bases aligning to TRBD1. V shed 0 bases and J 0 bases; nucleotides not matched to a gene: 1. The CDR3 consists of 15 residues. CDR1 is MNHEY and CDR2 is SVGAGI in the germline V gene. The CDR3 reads CASSYSGTGSYEQYF. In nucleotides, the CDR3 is TGTGCCAGCAGTTACTCCGGGACAGGCTCCTACGAGCAGTACTTC.

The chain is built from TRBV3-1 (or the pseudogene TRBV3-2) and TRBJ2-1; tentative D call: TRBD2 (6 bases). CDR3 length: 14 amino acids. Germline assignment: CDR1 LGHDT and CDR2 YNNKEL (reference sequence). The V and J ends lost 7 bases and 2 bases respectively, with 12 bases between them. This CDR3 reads CASTLSGTYNEQFF. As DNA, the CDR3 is TGTGCCAGCACCCTTAGCGGAACCTACAATGAGCAGTTCTTC.

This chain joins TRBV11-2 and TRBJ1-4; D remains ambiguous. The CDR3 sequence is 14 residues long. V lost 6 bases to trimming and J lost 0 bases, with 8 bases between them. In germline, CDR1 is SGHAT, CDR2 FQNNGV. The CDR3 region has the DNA TGTGCCAGCAGTGCGACGACAACTAATGAAAAACTGTTTTTT. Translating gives CASSATTTNEKLFF.

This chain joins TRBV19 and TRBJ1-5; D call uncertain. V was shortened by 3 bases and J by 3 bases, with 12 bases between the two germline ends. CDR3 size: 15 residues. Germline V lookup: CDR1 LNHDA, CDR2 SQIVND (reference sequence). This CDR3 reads CASSMTTLINQPQHF. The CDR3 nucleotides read TGTGCCAGTAGTATGACGACGCTAATCAATCAGCCCCAGCATTTT.

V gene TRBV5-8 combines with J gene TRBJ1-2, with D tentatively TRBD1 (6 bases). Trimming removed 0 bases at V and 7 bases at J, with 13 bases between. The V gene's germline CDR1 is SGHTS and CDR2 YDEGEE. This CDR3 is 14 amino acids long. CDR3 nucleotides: TGTGCCAGCAGCTTGGCCGAAAGGGGGTTTGGCTACACCTTC. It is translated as CASSLAERGFGYTF.

The CDR3 reads CASRLPGLGTGELFF. DNA for the CDR3: TGTGCCAGCAGACTGCCGGGGCTGGGCACCGGGGAGCTGTTTTTT. This chain uses TRBV27 with TRBJ2-2; D is tentatively TRBD1 or TRBD2 (5 bases each). V was trimmed by 6 bases and J by 4 bases, leaving 15 bases between them. The germline gives CDR1 MNHEY, CDR2 SMNVEV (reference sequence). The CDR3 spans 15 residues.

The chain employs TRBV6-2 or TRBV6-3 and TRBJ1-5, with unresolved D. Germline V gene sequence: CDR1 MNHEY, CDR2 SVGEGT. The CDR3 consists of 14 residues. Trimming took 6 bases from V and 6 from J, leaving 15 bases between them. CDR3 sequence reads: CASSPRPRGQPQHF. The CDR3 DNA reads TGTGCCAGCAGCCCCCGCCCGCGCGGTCAGCCCCAGCATTTT.

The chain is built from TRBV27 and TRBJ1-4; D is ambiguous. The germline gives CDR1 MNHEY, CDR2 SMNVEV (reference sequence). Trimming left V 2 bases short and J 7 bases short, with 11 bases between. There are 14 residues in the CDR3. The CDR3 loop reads CASSLSHGSEKLFF. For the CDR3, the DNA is TGTGCCAGCAGTTTAAGCCATGGGTCTGAAAAACTGTTTTTT.

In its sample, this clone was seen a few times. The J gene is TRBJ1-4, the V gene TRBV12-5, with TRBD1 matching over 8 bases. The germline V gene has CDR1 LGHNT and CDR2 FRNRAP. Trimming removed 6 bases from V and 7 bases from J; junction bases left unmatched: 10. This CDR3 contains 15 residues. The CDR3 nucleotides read TGTGCTAGTGGACTCCGGCAGGGGGCACCTGAAAAACTGTTTTTT. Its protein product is CASGLRQGAPEKLFF.

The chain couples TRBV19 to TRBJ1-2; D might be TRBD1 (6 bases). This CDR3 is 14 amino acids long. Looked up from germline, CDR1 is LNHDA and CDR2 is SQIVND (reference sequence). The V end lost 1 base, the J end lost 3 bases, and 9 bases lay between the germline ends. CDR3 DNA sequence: TGTGCCAGTAGTATAGGGACAGTAGACTATGGCTACACCTTC. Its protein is CASSIGTVDYGYTF.

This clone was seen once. CDR3 amino acids: CASRRTGTGWGYGYTF. DNA for the CDR3: TGTGCCAGCAGAAGAACCGGGACAGGGTGGGGTTATGGCTACACCTTC. V and J are TRBV28 and TRBJ1-2; 9 nucleotides line up with TRBD1. Germline V gene lookup returns CDR1 MDHEN and CDR2 SYDVKM. Germline trimming cut 6 bases from V and 5 bases from J; bases unmatched to any gene: 13. The CDR3 is 16 residues long.

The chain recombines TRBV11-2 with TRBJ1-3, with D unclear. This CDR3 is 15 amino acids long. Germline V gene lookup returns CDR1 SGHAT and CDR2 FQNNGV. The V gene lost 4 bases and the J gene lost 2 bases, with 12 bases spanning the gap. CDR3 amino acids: CASSSMQVPGNTIYF. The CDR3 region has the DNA TGTGCCAGCAGCTCCATGCAGGTTCCTGGAAACACCATATATTTT.

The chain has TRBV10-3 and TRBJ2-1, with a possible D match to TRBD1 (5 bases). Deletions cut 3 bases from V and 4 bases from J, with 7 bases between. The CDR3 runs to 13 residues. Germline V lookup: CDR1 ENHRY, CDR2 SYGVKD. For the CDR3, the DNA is TGTGCCATCAGTGACCGACAGTACAATGAGCAGTTCTTC. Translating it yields CAISDRQYNEQFF.

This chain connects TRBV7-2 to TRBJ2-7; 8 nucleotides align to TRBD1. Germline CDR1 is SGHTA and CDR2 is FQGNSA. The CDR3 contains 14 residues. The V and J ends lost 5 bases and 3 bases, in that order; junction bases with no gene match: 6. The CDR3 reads CASSPGQGGYEQYF. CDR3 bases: TGTGCCAGCAGCCCAGGACAGGGTGGCTACGAGCAGTACTTC.

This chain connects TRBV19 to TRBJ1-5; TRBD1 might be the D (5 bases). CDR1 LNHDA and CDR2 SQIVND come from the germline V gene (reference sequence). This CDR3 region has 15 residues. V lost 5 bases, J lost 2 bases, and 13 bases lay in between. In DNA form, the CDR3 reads TGTGCCAGTAGTCGGGGGGGTTCGGGCAATCAGCCCCAGCATTTT. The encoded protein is CASSRGGSGNQPQHF. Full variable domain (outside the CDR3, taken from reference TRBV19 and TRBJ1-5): DGGITQSPKYLFRKEGQNVTLSCEQNLNHDAMYWYRQDPGQGLRLIYYSQIVNDFQKGDIAEGYSVSREKKESFPLTVTSAQKNPTAFYLCASSRGGSGNQPQHFGDGTRLSIL.

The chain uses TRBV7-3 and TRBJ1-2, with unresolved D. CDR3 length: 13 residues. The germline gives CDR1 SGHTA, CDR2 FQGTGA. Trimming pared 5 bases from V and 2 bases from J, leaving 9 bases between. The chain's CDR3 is CASSPGVNYGYTF. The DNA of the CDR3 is TGTGCCAGCAGCCCGGGCGTAAACTATGGCTACACCTTC.

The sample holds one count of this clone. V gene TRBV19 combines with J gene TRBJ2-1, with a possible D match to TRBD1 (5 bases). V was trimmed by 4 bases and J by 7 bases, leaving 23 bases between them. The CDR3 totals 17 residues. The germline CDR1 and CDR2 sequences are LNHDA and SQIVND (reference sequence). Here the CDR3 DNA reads TGTGCCAGTAGTACGTCGTATAGGGGCCTAGGGAAGAATGAGCAGTTCTTC. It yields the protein CASSTSYRGLGKNEQFF.

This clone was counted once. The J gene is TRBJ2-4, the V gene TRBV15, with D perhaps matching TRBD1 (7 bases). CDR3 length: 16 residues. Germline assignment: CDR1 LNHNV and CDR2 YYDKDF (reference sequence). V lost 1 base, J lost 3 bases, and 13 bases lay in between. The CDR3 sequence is CATSRGKQGGKNIQYF. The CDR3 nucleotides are TGTGCCACCAGCAGAGGCAAGCAGGGGGGCAAAAACATTCAGTACTTC.

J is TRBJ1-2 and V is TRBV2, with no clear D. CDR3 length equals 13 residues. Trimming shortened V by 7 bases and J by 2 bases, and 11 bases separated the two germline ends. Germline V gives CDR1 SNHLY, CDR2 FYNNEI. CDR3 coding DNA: TGTGCCAGCACTTGGGGTTTCAACTATGGCTACACCTTC. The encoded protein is CASTWGFNYGYTF.

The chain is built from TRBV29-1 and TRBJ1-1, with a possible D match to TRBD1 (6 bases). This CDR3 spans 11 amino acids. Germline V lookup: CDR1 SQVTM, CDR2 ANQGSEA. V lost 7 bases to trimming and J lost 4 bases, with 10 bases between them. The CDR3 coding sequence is TGCAGCGCTGTAGGGGGCACTGAAGCTTTCTTT. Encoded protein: CSAVGGTEAFF. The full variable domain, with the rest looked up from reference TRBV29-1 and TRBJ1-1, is SAVISQKPSRDICQRGTSLTIQCQVDSQVTMMFWYRQQPGQSLTLIATANQGSEATYESGFVIDKFPISRPNLTFSTLTVSNMSPEDSSIYLCSAVGGTEAFFGQGTRLTVV.

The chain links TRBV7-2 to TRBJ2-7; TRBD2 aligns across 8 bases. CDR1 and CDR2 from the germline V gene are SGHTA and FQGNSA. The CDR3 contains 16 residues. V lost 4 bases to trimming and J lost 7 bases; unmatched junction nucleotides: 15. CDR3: CASSSQGTRVRREQYF. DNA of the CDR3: TGTGCCAGCAGCTCCCAAGGGACTAGGGTTCGACGGGAGCAGTACTTC.